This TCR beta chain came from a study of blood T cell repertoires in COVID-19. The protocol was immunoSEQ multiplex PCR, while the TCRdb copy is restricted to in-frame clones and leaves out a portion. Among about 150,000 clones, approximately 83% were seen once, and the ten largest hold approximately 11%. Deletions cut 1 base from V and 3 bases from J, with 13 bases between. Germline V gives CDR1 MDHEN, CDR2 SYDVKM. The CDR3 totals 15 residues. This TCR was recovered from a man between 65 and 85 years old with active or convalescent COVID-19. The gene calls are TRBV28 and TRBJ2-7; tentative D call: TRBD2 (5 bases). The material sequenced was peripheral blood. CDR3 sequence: CASSLFPRGIYEQYF. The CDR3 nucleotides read TGTGCCAGCAGTTTATTTCCCCGGGGTATCTACGAGCAGTACTTC.